This T cell receptor beta chain stems from a study of Graves' ophthalmopathy and Graves' hyperthyroidism (dated 2018 in TCRdb). With regard to the full study: Peripheral blood was collected before any treatment was given, at the time of initial diagnosis. To tell Graves' ophthalmopathy apart from Graves' hyperthyroidism, and to predict which patients would progress to ophthalmopathy, the study relied on TCR beta repertoire signatures. In total, 120 to 150 blood samples were TCR-sequenced: roughly 45 ophthalmopathy, around 75 hyperthyroidism and around 17 hyperthyroidism-to-ophthalmopathy patients. To explore V-J signatures that separate ophthalmopathy from hyperthyroidism, a discovery set of about 96 patients was enrolled, consisting of 40 to 45 with ophthalmopathy and approximately 60 with stable hyperthyroidism. The independent validation cohort included approximately 19 hyperthyroidism patients plus 17 patients who later progressed from hyperthyroidism to ophthalmopathy. In more than five hyperthyroidism patients, the T-cell repertoires found in thyroid tissue were compared with those found in blood. After sampling, hyperthyroidism patients received methimazole starting at 30 mg daily, and ophthalmopathy patients received high-dose intravenous methylprednisolone. What the study reported, not specific to this receptor: In validation, the model predicted ophthalmopathy progression with about 71% sensitivity and around 72% specificity; fewer than 15 predicted patients were CT-confirmed with GO in a median of approximately 6.5 months. Sample size was not predetermined statistically, and investigators were not blinded to group allocation. Among expanded thyroid clonotypes with frequency above 0.001, most also showed up in blood, which suggests that blood repertoires may reflect the thyroid immune response. Ophthalmopathy was separated from stable hyperthyroidism by the 13-signature model with just under 90% sensitivity and 81% to 84% specificity in cross-validation and with 80%/75% in the test set.

This clonotype was detected a few times. Its antigen has not been determined. The record has no base qualities; no much larger clone is one base away. TCR beta CDR3 regions were amplified from RNA transcripts for repertoire sequencing. HTBI primers and the Qiagen OneStep RT-PCR kit were used in a first-round RT-PCR, which was followed by a second-round multiplex PCR, size selection and purification. Sequencing of the libraries was carried out on an Illumina HiSeq2000 in paired-end mode with 100 bp reads. The paper's processing steps were these. SOAPnuke was used to process the reads, throwing out any read that had adapters, had uncalled bases, had a mean Phred below 15, or lacked an exact constant-primer or identifier match. High-quality paired reads were merged with COPE v1.2.5. Each unique nucleotide sequence was defined as a clonotype, and clonotypes were aligned to IMGT TRB V, D and J references with MiTCR v1.1. Analysis was restricted to V-J combinations with a frequency above 0.0001, which covered about 99% of repertoires. A TCR clonal expansion and chaos score per V-J combination was defined as the ratio of F50 clonal expansion to chaos observed in the TCRdist matrix. Welch's t-statistics and random forest were used to reduce the features to about twelve V-J combinations, which were then used as input to a naive Bayes classifier. Thyroid-blood repertoire similarity was quantified with the Morisita-Horn index. Clones were called with MiXCR by TCRdb after fastp trimmed the public reads at Q25, and only in-frame beta chains were retained. CDR3 protein sequences are deduplicated, and each keeps its most common genes and DNA. TCRdb, not the original authors, processed these V and J calls. In this sample the table shows about 700,000 distinct CDR3 sequences, roughly 40% of which occur a single time. The ten top clones hold 35% to 55% of the sample.

Ophthalmopathy patients had moderately to severely active disease, Clinical Activity Score of at least 3, NOSPECS grade of at least 4, and disease duration under 3 months. Patients with other autoimmune diseases, uncontrolled infections, pregnancy or lactation were excluded. Clinical symptoms, serum thyroxine, TRAb, thyroid ultrasound and orbital computed tomography were used for diagnosis. Using Ficoll-Paque density gradient centrifugation, PBMCs were isolated from about 9.4 ml of fresh peripheral blood. Trizol reagent was used to extract the total RNA, and its quality was then checked on an Agilent 2100 Bioanalyzer. V was cut back by 3 bases and J by 0 bases, leaving a gap of 11 bases between them. The germline V gene (reference sequence) supplies CDR1 LNHDA and CDR2 SQIVND. Taken from cysteine to phenylalanine, the CDR3 has 15 residues. Only CDR3 DNA remains: 45 bases, in frame from the first base.

Material for sequencing was peripheral blood. Rearrangement joined TRBV19 to TRBJ1-1, and the D gene may be TRBD1, 5 bases matching. This TCR was sampled from an adult man with Graves' ophthalmopathy. The CDR3 region has the sequence CASSMGNRMNTEAFF. The nucleotide sequence is TGTGCCAGTAGTATGGGTAACAGGATGAACACTGAAGCTTTCTTT.